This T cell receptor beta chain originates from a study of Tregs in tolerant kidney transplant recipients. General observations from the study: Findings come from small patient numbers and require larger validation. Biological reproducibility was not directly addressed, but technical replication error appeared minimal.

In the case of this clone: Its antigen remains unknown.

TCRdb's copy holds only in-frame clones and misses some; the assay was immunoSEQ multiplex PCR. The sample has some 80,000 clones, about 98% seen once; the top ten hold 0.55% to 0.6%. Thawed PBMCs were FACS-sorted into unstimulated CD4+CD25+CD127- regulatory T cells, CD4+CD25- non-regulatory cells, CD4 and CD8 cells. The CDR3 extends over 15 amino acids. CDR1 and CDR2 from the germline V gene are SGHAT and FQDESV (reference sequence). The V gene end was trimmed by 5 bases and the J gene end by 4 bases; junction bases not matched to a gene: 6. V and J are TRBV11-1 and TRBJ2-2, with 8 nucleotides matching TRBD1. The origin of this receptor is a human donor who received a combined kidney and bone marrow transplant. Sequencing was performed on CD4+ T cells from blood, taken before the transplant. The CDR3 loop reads CASSLLQGGTGELFF. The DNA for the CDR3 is TGTGCCAGCAGCCTCTTACAGGGGGGCACCGGGGAGCTGTTTTTT.